A selection of T cell receptor beta chains follows, all from one sample in a study of naive and memory T cell subsets. TCRdb re-analysed the UMI-ligation and nested PCR reads in MiXCR, keeping a single row per CDR3 protein. The table includes around 37,000 distinct CDR3 sequences, around 10% detected once. This specimen consisted of skin, obtained from a tuberculin skin test site. These receptors came from an adult in good health. CDR3s leave out the opening cysteine and the closing phenylalanine or tryptophan. Fields, in order: D gene, V gene, CDR3 protein. A D gene is named only where the DNA matches it firmly.

d_gene: NA
v_gene: TRBV9
CDR3aa: ASSSRARRNEQF

d_gene: TRBD1
v_gene: TRBV5-5
CDR3aa: ASRTEQGDYGYT

d_gene: NA
v_gene: TRBV19
CDR3aa: ASSLRRIENTGELF

d_gene: TRBD2
v_gene: TRBV5-1
CDR3aa: ASSFAAGDTDTQY

d_gene: TRBD2
v_gene: TRBV20-1
CDR3aa: SAHGLAGSYNEQF

d_gene: NA
v_gene: TRBV20-1
CDR3aa: SAIPRRGPQADTQY

d_gene: TRBD2
v_gene: TRBV5-1
CDR3aa: ASSLAASGRPNTGELF

d_gene: TRBD1
v_gene: TRBV20-1
CDR3aa: SARAGTGTYEQY

d_gene: NA
v_gene: TRBV20-1
CDR3aa: SSQPGTSYEQY

d_gene: TRBD1
v_gene: TRBV10-3
CDR3aa: AISESSPGGYGYT

d_gene: TRBD1
v_gene: TRBV27
CDR3aa: ASSFSAGTATNEKLF

d_gene: NA
v_gene: TRBV20-1
CDR3aa: SARTPASEQY

d_gene: NA
v_gene: TRBV14
CDR3aa: ASSPLSGDTQY

d_gene: NA
v_gene: TRBV30
CDR3aa: AWSVGWGNEQF

d_gene: NA
v_gene: TRBV20-1
CDR3aa: SARWGRDQETQY

d_gene: NA
v_gene: TRBV4-1
CDR3aa: ASSQDIKTGNYGYT

d_gene: NA
v_gene: TRBV19
CDR3aa: ASSIPSTDTQY

d_gene: NA
v_gene: TRBV18
CDR3aa: ASSLPGRKDTQY

d_gene: NA
v_gene: TRBV29-1
CDR3aa: SVVIWDNEQF

d_gene: NA
v_gene: TRBV7-2
CDR3aa: ASSLEAYEQY

d_gene: NA
v_gene: TRBV10-3
CDR3aa: AISEGGSSNQPQH

d_gene: NA
v_gene: TRBV2
CDR3aa: ASSGQVSSEAF

d_gene: NA
v_gene: TRBV4-1
CDR3aa: ASSQESGRSTEAF

d_gene: NA
v_gene: TRBV7-2
CDR3aa: ASSLGGTTNEKLF

d_gene: TRBD1
v_gene: TRBV3-1
CDR3aa: ASSRWDRGSDTQY

d_gene: TRBD2
v_gene: TRBV7-3
CDR3aa: ASSTGGGLAGVGEQF

d_gene: NA
v_gene: TRBV5-1
CDR3aa: ASSFLTDTQY

d_gene: TRBD2
v_gene: TRBV6-5
CDR3aa: ASSYSRGSGRSTYEQY

d_gene: TRBD2
v_gene: TRBV6-1
CDR3aa: AWGGNWDEQF

d_gene: NA
v_gene: TRBV7-6
CDR3aa: ASSLAPTRQNTEAF

d_gene: TRBD2
v_gene: TRBV4-2
CDR3aa: ASSQLAGGRTDNEQF

d_gene: NA
v_gene: TRBV20-1
CDR3aa: SARRVNNSPLH

d_gene: NA
v_gene: TRBV16
CDR3aa: ASSQTNGFLEAF

d_gene: TRBD2
v_gene: TRBV14
CDR3aa: ASSQGKRGSSKNIQY

d_gene: TRBD1
v_gene: TRBV14
CDR3aa: ASSQERTGTNSNQPQH

d_gene: NA
v_gene: TRBV6-1
CDR3aa: ASSGEGLLPGYT

d_gene: TRBD1
v_gene: TRBV20-1
CDR3aa: SARQGARYEQY

d_gene: NA
v_gene: TRBV20-1
CDR3aa: SARRTTTGTYPYEQY

d_gene: NA
v_gene: TRBV27
CDR3aa: ASRGVGANTEAF

d_gene: NA
v_gene: TRBV2
CDR3aa: ASSPDMGNQPQH